The rows below give T cell receptor beta chains drawn from one sample of a study of blood T cell repertoires in COVID-19. The repertoire was sequenced with immunoSEQ multiplex PCR; TCRdb's copy has only in-frame clones and lacks some. In the table there are 150,000 to 200,000 clones, over 80% of which are singletons. Sample: peripheral blood. The receptors derive from a woman older than 75 with COVID-19, enrolled during active disease. CDR3s leave out the opening cysteine and the closing phenylalanine or tryptophan.

>TRBV9|TRBJ1-1
ASSRTGGAEAF
>TRBV5-4|TRBJ2-3
ASSLTSGRRADTQY
>TRBV6-5|TRBJ2-7
ASSYSGTSRDYEQY
>TRBV5-1|TRBJ2-5
ASSSRLSGTGFFGETQY
>TRBV11-2|TRBJ2-1
ASSLGGNAPGEQF
>TRBV6-1|TRBJ1-2
ASSESGGYGYT
>TRBV6-5|TRBJ1-1
ASRREGGTEAF
>TRBV5-6|TRBJ2-2
ASSLGQENTGELF
>TRBV5-1|TRBJ2-3
ASSLLAGEGTDTQY
>TRBV19|TRBJ1-5
ASRDSLHQPQH
>TRBV18|TRBJ1-2
ASSPPARGIYGYT
>TRBV9|TRBJ2-7
ASSVSTGSYEQY
>TRBV13|TRBJ2-3
ASSLGRSGGVSTDTQY
>TRBV4-2|TRBJ2-3
ASSQEAARASAGDTQY
>TRBV24-1|TRBJ2-7
ATSDAGLAGTYEQY
>TRBV10-1|TRBJ2-7
ASKRASGSYEQY
>TRBV28|TRBJ2-1
ASSLGILTGNEQF
>TRBV2|TRBJ2-7
ASSDQRVAYEQY
>TRBV28|TRBJ1-2
ASSSPSDGYT
>TRBV24-1|TRBJ1-5
ATSEQGINQPQH
>TRBV9|TRBJ2-2
ASSSHREFTGELF
>TRBV20-1|TRBJ2-1
SASFLAGVVYNEQF
>TRBV29-1|TRBJ1-1
SVEDQYGVAEAF
>TRBV18|TRBJ1-1
ASSLRDRSTEAF
>TRBV7-9|TRBJ2-3
ASSLSSGSTDTQY
>TRBV5-4|TRBJ1-1
ASSYGGQGGTEAF
>TRBV27|TRBJ1-1
ASRKSNRDRNTEAF
>TRBV4-1|TRBJ2-2
ASSKGASGDPTGELF
>TRBV2|TRBJ2-5
ASSSDSQETQY
>TRBV9|TRBJ1-5
ASSPKGAYQPQH
>TRBV11-2|TRBJ1-2
ASSLVRTGGYGYT
>TRBV18|TRBJ1-3
ASSPLTGDNTIY
>TRBV6-6|TRBJ2-5
ASRLGLAGWGETQY
>TRBV5-6|TRBJ2-3
ASSLVSYGTDTQY
>TRBV9|TRBJ2-7
ASSVGNDGAYEQY
>TRBV7-3|TRBJ2-2
ASTSQNTGELF
>TRBV7-2|TRBJ2-1
ASSDERGGNEQF
>TRBV29-1|TRBJ2-7
SAAPGQGGVEQY
>TRBV5-1|TRBJ1-1
ASSFQQGNTEAF
>TRBV12-3/TRBV12-4|TRBJ1-2
ASSFTRGAGYT
>TRBV5-1|TRBJ2-1
ASSLSGVNYNEQF
>TRBV15|TRBJ2-7
ATSREARDYEQY
>TRBV6-5|TRBJ1-1
ASTPAGSGGMAF
>TRBV5-1|TRBJ2-1
ASSRDRVSYEQF
>TRBV7-7|TRBJ2-5
ASSLGTGETQY
>TRBV6-1|TRBJ1-5
ASSEVWQGFFQPQH